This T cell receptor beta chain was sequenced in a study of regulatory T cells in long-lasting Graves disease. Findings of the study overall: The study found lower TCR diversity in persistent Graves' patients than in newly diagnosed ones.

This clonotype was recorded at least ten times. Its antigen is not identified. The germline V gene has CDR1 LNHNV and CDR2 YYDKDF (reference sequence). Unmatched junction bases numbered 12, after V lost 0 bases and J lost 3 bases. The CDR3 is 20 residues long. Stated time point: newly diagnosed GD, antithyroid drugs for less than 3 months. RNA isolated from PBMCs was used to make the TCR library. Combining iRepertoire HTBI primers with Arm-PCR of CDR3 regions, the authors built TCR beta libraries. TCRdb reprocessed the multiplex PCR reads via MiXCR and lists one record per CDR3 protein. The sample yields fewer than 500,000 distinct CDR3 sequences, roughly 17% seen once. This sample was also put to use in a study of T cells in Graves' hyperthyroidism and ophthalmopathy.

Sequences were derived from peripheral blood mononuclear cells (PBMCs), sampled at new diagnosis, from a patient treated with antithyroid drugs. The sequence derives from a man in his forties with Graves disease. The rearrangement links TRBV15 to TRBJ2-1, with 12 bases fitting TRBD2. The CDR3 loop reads CATSRDPLAGGLTGYNEQFF. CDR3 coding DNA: TGTGCCACCAGCAGAGACCCACTAGCGGGAGGACTAACAGGCTACAATGAGCAGTTCTTC.